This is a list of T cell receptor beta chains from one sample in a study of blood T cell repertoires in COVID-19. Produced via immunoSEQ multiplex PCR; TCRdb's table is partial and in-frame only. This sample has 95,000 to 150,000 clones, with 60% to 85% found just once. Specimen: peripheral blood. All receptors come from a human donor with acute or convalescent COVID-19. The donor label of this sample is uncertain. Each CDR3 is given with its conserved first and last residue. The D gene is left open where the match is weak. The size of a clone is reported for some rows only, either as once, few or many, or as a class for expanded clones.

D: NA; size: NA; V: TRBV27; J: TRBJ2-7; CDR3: CASSFMEGPYEQYF; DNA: TGTGCCAGCAGTTTTATGGAGGGACCCTACGAGCAGTACTTC
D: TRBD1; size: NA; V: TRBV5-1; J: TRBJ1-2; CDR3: CASSREGTVNYGYTF; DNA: TGCGCCAGCAGCCGAGAAGGGACAGTTAACTATGGCTACACCTTC
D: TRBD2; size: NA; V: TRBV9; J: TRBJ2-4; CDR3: CASSVGWLAGGRAKNIQYF; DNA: TGTGCCAGCAGCGTAGGATGGCTAGCGGGGGGGCGGGCCAAAAACATTCAGTACTTC
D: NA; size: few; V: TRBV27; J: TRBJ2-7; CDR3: CASSRTISHEQYF; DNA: TGTGCCAGCAGCCGGACAATTAGCCACGAGCAGTACTTC
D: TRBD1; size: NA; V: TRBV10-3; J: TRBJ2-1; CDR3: CAISLQGVGLHEQFF; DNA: TGTGCCATCAGTCTACAGGGGGTGGGTCTACATGAGCAGTTCTTC
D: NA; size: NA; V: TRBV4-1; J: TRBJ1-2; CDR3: CASSQEPSIADGYTF; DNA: TGCGCCAGCAGCCAAGAGCCGTCCATAGCGGATGGCTACACCTTC
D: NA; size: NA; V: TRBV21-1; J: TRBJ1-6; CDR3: CASSKSTRGSPYPCNSPLHF; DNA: NA
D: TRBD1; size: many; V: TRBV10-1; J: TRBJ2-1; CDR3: CASSEATGGEEQFF; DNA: TGCGCCAGCAGTGAGGCCACAGGGGGCGAGGAGCAGTTCTTC
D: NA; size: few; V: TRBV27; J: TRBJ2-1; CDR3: CASSLGGGWTYNEQFF; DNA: TGTGCCAGCAGTTTAGGGGGGGGCTGGACCTACAATGAGCAGTTCTTC
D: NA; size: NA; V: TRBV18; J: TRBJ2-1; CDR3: CASGYTGGFDNEQFF; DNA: TGTGCCAGCGGATACACGGGTGGGTTTGACAATGAGCAGTTCTTC
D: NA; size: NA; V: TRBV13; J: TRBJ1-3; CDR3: CASSLGGVRRAGNTIYF; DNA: TGTGCCAGCAGCTTAGGTGGGGTCAGGAGGGCAGGAAACACCATATATTTT
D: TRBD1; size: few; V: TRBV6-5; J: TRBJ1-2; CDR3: CASSSYLDRAYGYTF; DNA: TGTGCCAGCAGCTCCTACCTAGACAGGGCCTATGGCTACACCTTC
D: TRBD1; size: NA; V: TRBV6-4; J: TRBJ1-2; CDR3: CASSVGTGNNYGYTF; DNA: TGTGCCAGCAGCGTCGGGACAGGGAATAACTATGGCTACACCTTC
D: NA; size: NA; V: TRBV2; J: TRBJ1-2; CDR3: CASREPPATGIYGYTF; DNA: TGTGCCAGCAGGGAACCGCCTGCGACAGGCATTTATGGCTACACCTTC
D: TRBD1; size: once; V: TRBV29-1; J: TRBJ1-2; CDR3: CSVAGGAGGYTF; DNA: TGCAGCGTGGCAGGGGGCGCGGGGGGCTACACCTTC
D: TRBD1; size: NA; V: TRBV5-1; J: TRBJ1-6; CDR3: CASSLGTGVGFYNSPLHF; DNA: TGCGCCAGCAGCTTGGGGACAGGGGTCGGTTTCTATAATTCACCCCTCCACTTT
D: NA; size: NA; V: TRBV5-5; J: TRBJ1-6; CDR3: CASSLKDTDSPLHF; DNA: TGTGCCAGCAGCTTGAAGGACACCGATTCACCCCTCCACTTT
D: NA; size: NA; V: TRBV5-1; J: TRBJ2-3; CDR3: CASSLRGDTDTQYF; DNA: TGCGCCAGCAGCCTGCGTGGAGACACAGATACGCAGTATTTT
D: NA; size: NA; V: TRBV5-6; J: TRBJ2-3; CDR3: CASSFGGGGIDTQYF; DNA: TGTGCCAGCAGCTTTGGAGGAGGGGGCATCGATACGCAGTATTTT
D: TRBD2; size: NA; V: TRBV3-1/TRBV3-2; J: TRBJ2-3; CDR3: CASSPQYGGAGDTQYF; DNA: TGTGCCAGCAGCCCCCAATACGGGGGGGCAGGAGATACGCAGTATTTT
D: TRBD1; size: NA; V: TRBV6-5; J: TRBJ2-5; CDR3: CASRQGSMTQYF; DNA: TGTGCCAGCAGACAGGGGTCAATGACCCAGTACTTC
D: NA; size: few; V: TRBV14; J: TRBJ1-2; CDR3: CASSRGGPNYGYTF; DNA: TGTGCCAGCAGTCGTGGGGGCCCCAACTATGGCTACACCTTC
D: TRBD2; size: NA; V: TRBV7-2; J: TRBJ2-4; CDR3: CASSLVRRGEVAKNIQYF; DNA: TGTGCCAGCAGCTTAGTCCGGCGGGGGGAGGTAGCCAAAAACATTCAGTACTTC
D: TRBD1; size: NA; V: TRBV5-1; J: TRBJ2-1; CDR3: CASRRQGASNEQFF; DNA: TGCGCCAGCAGACGACAGGGGGCTAGCAATGAGCAGTTCTTC
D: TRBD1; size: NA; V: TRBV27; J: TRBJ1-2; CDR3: CASSLSDRSYGYTF; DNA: TGTGCCAGCAGTTTATCGGACAGGAGCTATGGCTACACCTTC
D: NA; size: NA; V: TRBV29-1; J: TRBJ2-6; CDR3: CSARGGGANVLTF; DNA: TGCAGCGCCCGAGGTGGTGGGGCCAACGTCCTGACTTTC
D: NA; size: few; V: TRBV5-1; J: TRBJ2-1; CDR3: CASRPAGFSYNEQFF; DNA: TGCGCCAGCAGACCCGCGGGGTTTTCCTACAATGAGCAGTTCTTC
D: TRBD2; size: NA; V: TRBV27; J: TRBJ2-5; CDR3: CASSPGTSGVETQYF; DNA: TGTGCCAGCAGTCCTGGGACTAGCGGGGTGGAGACCCAGTACTTC
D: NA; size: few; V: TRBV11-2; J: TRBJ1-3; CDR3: CASSPDTGNTIYF; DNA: TGTGCCAGCAGCCCGGACACTGGAAACACCATATATTTT
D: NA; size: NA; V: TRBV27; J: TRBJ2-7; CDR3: CASSLGGSYEQYF; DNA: TGTGCCAGCAGTTTAGGAGGTTCCTACGAGCAGTACTTC
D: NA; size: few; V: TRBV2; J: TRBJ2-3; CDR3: CASNSWGSTDTQYF; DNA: TGTGCCAGCAACTCATGGGGCAGCACAGATACGCAGTATTTT
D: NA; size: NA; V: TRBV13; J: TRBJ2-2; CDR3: CASSPVDTGELFF; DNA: TGTGCCAGCAGCCCGGTCGACACCGGGGAGCTGTTTTTT
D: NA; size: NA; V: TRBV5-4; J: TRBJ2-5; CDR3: CASSLDSIGTQYF; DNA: TGTGCCAGCAGCCTTGACAGCATCGGGACCCAGTACTTC
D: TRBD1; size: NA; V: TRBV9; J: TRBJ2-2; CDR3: CASSGGYRGLTGELFF; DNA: TGTGCCAGCAGCGGGGGATACAGGGGGTTAACCGGGGAGCTGTTTTTT
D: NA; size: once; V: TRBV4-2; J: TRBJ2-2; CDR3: CASSPPGGDGTGELFF; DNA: TGTGCCAGCAGCCCCCCTGGGGGCGACGGCACCGGGGAGCTGTTTTTT
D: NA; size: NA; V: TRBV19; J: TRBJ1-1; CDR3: CASSRGGFFSEAFF; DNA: TGTGCCAGTAGTCGGGGGGGTTTTTTCTCTGAAGCTTTCTTT
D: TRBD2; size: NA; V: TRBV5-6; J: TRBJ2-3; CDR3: CASSLAGISTDTQYF; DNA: TGTGCCAGCAGCCTAGCGGGGATTAGCACAGATACGCAGTATTTT
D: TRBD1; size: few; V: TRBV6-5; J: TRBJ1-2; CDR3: CASSSDRAANYGYTF; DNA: TGTGCCAGCAGTTCGGACAGGGCTGCTAACTATGGCTACACCTTC
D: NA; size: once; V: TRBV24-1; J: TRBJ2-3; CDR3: CATSDFPVDTQYF; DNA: TGTGCCACCAGTGATTTTCCTGTAGATACGCAGTATTTT
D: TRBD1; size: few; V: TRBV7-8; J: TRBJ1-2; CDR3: CASSFSPGQSNYGYTF; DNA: TGTGCCAGCAGCTTTTCCCCGGGACAGAGCAACTATGGCTACACCTTC
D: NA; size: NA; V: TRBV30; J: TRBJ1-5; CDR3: CAWSSDRRSSQPQHF; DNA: TGTGCCTGGAGTTCGGACAGAAGGTCCAGTCAGCCCCAGCATTTT
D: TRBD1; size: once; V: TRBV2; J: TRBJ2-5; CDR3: CASIRTGRETQYF; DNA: TGTGCCAGCATTCGGACAGGGAGAGAGACCCAGTACTTC
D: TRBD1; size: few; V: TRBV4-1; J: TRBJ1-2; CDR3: CASSRTGANYGYTF; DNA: TGCGCCAGCAGCCGGACAGGAGCTAACTATGGCTACACCTTC
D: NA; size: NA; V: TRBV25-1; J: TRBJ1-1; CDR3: CASREGQISNAEAFF; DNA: TGTGCCAGCAGAGAGGGACAAATATCGAACGCTGAAGCTTTCTTT
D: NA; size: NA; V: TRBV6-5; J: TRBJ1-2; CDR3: CASSYGTGASYGYTF; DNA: TGTGCCAGCAGTTACGGAACAGGAGCCTCGTATGGCTACACCTTC
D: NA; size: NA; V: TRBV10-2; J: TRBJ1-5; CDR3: CASSESGGGQPQHF; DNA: TGCGCCAGCAGTGAGAGCGGGGGCGGTCAGCCCCAGCATTTT
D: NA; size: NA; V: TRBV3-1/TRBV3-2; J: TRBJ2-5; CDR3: CASSPPVGAQYF; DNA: TGTGCCAGCAGCCCTCCGGTAGGGGCCCAGTACTTC
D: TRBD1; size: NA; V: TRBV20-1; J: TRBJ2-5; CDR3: CRGQGGKTQYF; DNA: TGCAGAGGACAGGGTGGAAAGACCCAGTACTTC